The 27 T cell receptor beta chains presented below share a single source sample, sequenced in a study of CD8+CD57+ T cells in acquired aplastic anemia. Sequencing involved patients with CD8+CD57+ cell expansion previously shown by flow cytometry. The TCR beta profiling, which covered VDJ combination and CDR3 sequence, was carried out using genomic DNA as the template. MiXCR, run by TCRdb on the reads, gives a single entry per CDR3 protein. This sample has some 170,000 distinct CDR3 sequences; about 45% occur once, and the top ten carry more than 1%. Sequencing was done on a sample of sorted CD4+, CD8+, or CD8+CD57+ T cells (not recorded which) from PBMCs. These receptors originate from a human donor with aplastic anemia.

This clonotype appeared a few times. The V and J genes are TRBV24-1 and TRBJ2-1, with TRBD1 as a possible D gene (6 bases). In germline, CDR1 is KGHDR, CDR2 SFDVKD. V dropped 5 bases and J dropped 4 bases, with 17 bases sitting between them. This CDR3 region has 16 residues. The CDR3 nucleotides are TGTGCCACCAGTGGCATACAGGGAAATGGTTACAATGAGCAGTTCTTC. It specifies CATSGIQGNGYNEQFF.

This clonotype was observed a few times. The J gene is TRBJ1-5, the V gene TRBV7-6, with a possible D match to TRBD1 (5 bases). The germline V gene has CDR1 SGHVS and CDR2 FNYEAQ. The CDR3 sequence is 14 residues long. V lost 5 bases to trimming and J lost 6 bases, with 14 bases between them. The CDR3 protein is CASSDGGVGQPQHF. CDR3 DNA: TGTGCCAGCAGCGACGGGGGAGTCGGTCAGCCCCAGCATTTT.

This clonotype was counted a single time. CDR3 residues: CASSPPLGPGELFF. CDR3 DNA sequence: TGTGCCAGTAGTCCTCCCTTAGGGCCCGGGGAGCTGTTTTTT. V is TRBV19 and J is TRBJ2-2; no definite D call. Trimming stripped 5 bases from V and 6 bases from J, with 13 bases between. The CDR3 contains 14 residues. The germline gives CDR1 LNHDA, CDR2 SQIVND (reference sequence).

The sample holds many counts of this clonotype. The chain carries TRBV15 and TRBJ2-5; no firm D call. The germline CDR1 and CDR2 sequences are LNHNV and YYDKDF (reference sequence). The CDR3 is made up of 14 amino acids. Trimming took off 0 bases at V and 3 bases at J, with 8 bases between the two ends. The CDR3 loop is CATSRDRNEETQYF. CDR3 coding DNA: TGTGCCACCAGCAGAGATCGGAACGAAGAGACCCAGTACTTC.

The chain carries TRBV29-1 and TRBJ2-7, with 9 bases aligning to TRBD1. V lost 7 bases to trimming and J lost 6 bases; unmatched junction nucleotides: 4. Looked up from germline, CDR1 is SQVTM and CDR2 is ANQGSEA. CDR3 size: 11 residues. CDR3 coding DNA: TGCAGCGAAGGACAGGGGCGCGAGCAGTACTTC. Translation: CSEGQGREQYF.

The CDR3 region is CASSLGDRLGLYEQYF. The CDR3, as DNA: TGCGCCAGCAGCTTGGGGGACAGGCTGGGTTTATACGAGCAGTACTTC. J is TRBJ2-7 and V is TRBV5-1; 8 bases line up with TRBD1. The CDR3 contains 16 residues. With 0 bases clipped from V and 4 bases from J, the junction kept 9 bases outside the gene matches. From germline, CDR1 is SGHRS and CDR2 YFSETQ.

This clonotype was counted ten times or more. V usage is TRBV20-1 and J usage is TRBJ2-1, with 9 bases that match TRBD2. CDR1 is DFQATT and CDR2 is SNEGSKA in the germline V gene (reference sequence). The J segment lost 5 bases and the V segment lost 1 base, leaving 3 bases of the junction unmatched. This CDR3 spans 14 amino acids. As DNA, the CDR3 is TGCAGTGCTAGAGGCCTAGCGGGGCACAATGAGCAGTTCTTC. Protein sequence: CSARGLAGHNEQFF.

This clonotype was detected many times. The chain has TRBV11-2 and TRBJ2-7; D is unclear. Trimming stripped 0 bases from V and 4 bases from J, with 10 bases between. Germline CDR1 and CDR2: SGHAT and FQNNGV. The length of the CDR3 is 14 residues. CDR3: CASSLDALGYEQYF. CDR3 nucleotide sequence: TGTGCCAGCAGCTTAGACGCTTTGGGTTACGAGCAGTACTTC.

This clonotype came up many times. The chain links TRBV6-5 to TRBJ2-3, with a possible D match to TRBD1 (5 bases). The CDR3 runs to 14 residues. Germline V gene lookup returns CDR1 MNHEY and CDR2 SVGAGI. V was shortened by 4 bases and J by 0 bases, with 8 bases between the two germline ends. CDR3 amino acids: CASSLGASTDTQYF. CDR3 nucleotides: TGTGCCAGCAGTTTAGGGGCGAGCACAGATACGCAGTATTTT.

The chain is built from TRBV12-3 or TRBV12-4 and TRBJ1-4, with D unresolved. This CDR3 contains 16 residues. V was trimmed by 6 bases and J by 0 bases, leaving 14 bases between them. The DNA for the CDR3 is TGTGCCAGCAGCCGGGGTCAGCGTTCAACTAATGAAAAACTGTTTTTT. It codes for CASSRGQRSTNEKLFF.

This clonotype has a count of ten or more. CDR3 residues: CSAPADGETQYF. The CDR3 bases are TGCAGTGCCCCAGCGGACGGGGAGACCCAGTACTTC. The chain has TRBV20-1 and TRBJ2-5, with a tentative D call TRBD2 (5 bases). Germline CDR1 DFQATT, CDR2 SNEGSKA (reference sequence). The CDR3 is made up of 12 amino acids. V lost 6 bases and J lost 5, with 13 bases in between.

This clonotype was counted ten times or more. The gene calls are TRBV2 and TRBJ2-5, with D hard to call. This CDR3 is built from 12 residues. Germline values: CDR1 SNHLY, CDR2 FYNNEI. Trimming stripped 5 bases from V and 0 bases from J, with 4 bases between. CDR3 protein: CASSSNQETQYF. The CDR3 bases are TGTGCCAGCAGTTCTAACCAAGAGACCCAGTACTTC.

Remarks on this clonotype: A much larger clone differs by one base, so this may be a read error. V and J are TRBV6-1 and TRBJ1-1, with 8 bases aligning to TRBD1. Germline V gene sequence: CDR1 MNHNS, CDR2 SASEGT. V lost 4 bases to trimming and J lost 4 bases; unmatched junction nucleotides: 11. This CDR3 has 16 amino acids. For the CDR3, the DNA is TGTGCCAGCAGTGCCGGGACAGGAGGAGCGAGCACTGAAGCTTTCTTT. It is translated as CASSAGTGGASTEAFF.

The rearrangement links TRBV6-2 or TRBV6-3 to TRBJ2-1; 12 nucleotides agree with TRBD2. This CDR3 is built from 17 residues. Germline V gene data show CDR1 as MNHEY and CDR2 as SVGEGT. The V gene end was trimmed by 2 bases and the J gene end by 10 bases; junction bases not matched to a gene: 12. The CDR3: CASSYTSSGRVSREQFF. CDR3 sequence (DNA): TGTGCCAGCAGTTACACGTCTAGCGGGAGGGTCTCACGGGAGCAGTTCTTC.

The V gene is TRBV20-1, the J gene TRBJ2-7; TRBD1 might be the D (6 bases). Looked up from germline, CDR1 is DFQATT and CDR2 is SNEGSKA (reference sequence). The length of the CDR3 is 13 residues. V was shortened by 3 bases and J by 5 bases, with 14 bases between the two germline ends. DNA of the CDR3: TGCAGTGCTAGGAAGGGGGAGCTCCACGAGCAGTACTTC. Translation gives CSARKGELHEQYF.

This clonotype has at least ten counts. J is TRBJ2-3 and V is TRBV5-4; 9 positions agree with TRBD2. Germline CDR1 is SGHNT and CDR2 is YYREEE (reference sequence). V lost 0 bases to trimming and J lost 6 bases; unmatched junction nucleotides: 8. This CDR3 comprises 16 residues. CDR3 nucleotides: TGTGCCAGCAGCTTGGGACTAGCGGACTCCACGGATACGCAGTATTTT. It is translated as CASSLGLADSTDTQYF.

The chain's CDR3 is CASSLAITGDGYTF. CDR3 DNA: TGTGCCAGCAGCTTAGCCATCACAGGGGATGGCTACACCTTC. The V and J genes are TRBV7-2 and TRBJ1-2; 7 positions match TRBD1. Trimming removed 0 bases from V and 6 bases from J; junction bases left unmatched: 4. The length of the CDR3 is 14 residues. CDR1 and CDR2 (germline): SGHTA, FQGNSA.

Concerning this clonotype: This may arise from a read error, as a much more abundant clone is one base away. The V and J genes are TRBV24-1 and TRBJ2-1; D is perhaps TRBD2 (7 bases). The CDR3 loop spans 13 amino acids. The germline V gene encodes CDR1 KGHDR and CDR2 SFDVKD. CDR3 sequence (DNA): TGTGCCGCCAGTGGAGGGGGGGCAAATGAGCAGTTCTTC. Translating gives CAASGGGANEQFF.

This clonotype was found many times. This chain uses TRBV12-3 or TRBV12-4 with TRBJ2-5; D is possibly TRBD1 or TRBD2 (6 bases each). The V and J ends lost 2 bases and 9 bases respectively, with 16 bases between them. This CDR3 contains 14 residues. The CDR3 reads CASSLRETGPSQYF. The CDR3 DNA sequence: TGTGCCAGCAGTTTACGGGAGACAGGACCGTCCCAGTACTTC.

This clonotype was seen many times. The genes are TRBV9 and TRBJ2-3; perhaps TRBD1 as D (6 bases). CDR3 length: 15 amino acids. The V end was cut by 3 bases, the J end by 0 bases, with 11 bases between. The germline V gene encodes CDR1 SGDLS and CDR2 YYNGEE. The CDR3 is CASSDGTSSTDTQYF. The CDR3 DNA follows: TGTGCCAGCAGCGACGGGACATCTAGCACAGATACGCAGTATTTT.

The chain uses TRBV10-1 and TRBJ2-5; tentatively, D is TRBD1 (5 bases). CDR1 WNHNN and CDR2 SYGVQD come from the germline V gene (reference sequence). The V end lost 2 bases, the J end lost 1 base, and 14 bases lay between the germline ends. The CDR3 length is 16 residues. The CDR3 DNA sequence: TGCGCCAGCAGTGAGAGGCGGACACGGACCCAAGAGACCCAGTACTTC. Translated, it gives CASSERRTRTQETQYF.

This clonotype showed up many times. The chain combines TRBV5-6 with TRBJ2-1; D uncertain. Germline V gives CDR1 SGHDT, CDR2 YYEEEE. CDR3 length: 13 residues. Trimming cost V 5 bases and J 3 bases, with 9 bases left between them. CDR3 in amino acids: CASRPTGYNEQFF. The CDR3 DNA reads TGTGCCAGCAGACCCACGGGCTACAATGAGCAGTTCTTC.

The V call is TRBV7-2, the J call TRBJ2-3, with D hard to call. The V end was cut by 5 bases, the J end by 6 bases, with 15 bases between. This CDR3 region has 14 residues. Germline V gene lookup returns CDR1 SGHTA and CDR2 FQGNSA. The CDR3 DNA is TGTGCCAGCAGCATAACTACGTTCGGGGATACGCAGTATTTT. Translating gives CASSITTFGDTQYF.

The CDR3 nucleotides are TGTGCCAGCAGCTATTACAGGGGTCACGAGCAGTACTTC. Amino acid sequence: CASSYYRGHEQYF. This sequence joins TRBV11-2 and TRBJ2-7, with 7 nucleotides matching TRBD1. V was clipped by 4 bases and J by 5 bases; unmatched bases: 5. Germline CDR1 reads SGHAT; CDR2 reads FQNNGV. The CDR3 totals 13 residues.

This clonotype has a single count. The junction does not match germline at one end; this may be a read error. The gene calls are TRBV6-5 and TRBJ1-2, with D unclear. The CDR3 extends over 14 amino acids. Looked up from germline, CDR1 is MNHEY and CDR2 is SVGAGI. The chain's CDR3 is CASSDSATSGGYTF. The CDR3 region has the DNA TGTGCCAGCAGTGACTCCGCGACCTCAGGAGGCTACACCTTC.

DNA for the CDR3: TGTGCCAGCAGCGAGGGCAGGGGTTCAGGCGAGCAGTACTTC. Protein product: CASSEGRGSGEQYF. The rearrangement uses TRBV7-9 and TRBJ2-7, with D possibly TRBD1 on 6 matching bases. Germline CDR1 reads SEHNR; CDR2 reads FQNEAQ (reference sequence). V lost 5 bases and J 6 bases, leaving 17 bases between the germline ends. The CDR3 covers 14 residues.

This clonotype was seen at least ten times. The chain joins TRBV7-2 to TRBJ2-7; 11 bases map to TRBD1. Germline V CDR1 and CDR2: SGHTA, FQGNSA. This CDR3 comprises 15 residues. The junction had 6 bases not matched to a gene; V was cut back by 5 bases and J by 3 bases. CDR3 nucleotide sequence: TGTGCCAGCAGCCTGGGACAGGGGGGTAACTACGAGCAGTACTTC. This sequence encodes CASSLGQGGNYEQYF.